The entry below gives a single T cell receptor (beta chain) sequence along with its context. This record comes from a study of T cells in tuberculosis. Profiled with immunoSEQ multiplex PCR; TCRdb holds only in-frame clones, not every one. The data contain tens of thousands of clones, 95% to 98% of them seen just once; the ten biggest clones take up 6.2%. J lost 6 bases, V lost 3 bases, and 4 bases had no gene match. Germline loops: CDR1 LNHDA, CDR2 SQIVND (reference sequence). The CDR3 is 14 residues long. The chain links TRBV19 to TRBJ2-1; 8 bases agree with TRBD2. The clonotype comes from a donor between 10 and 35 years old with latent tuberculosis or without tuberculosis infection. The sequencing input was PBMCs. The CDR3, as DNA: TGTGCCAGTAGTATTTCTGCGGGAGGCAATGAGCAGTTCTTC. Its protein is CASSISAGGNEQFF.